What follows are 16 T cell receptor beta chains derived from one specimen sequenced in a study of tissue T cells after allogeneic stem cell transplantation. Only in-frame clones appear in the TCRdb table, and some are missing; sequencing was by immunoSEQ multiplex PCR. The repertoire holds nearly 50,000 clones, with roughly 73% as singletons. Sequenced material: sorted cells pooled from one or two spleens. These receptors were taken from a pool of C57BL/6 mice in good health.

A remark on this clone: Genes and germline come from the mouse. The read ends 1 residue before the CDR3 terminus; that terminus is restored from the germline J gene. This sequence joins TRBV13-2 and TRBJ1-3; a possible D gene is TRBD1 (6 bases). CDR1 is NNHNN, CDR2 SYGAGS, per germline (reference sequence). CDR3 length: 15 residues. V gave up 0 bases and J gave up 3 bases, with 10 bases separating them. The CDR3 here is CASGDAPGDGNTLYF. Incomplete CDR3 DNA: TGTGCCAGCGGTGATGCACCAGGGGATGGAAATACGCTCTAT.

As concerns this clone: Gene names follow the mouse nomenclature. The CDR3 is cut off 1 residue early in the read; its end comes from the germline J gene. The chain employs TRBV15 and TRBJ2-7, with 8 nucleotides matching TRBD2. This CDR3 has 12 residues. Germline CDR1 reads SGHND; CDR2 reads FRSKSL. V was clipped by 7 bases and J by 5 bases; unmatched bases: 4. Partial CDR3 DNA: TGTGCCAGCACCGAGACTGGGGATGAACAGTAC. Translation: CASTETGDEQY. From start to end, the CDR3 is CASTETGDEQYF.

As concerns this clone: Germline and genes here are mouse. The CDR3 end is not reached by the read, which stops 1 residue before it; the germline J gene fills it in. V is TRBV29 and J is TRBJ1-1; D is unresolved. Trimming stripped 6 bases from V and 1 base from J, with 6 bases between. CDR1 is MSHET and CDR2 is SYDVDS in the germline V gene. CDR3 length equals 12 residues. Partial CDR3 DNA: TGTGCTAGCAGGGACCGAAACACAGAAGTCTTC. Translated, it gives CASRDRNTEVF. The entire CDR3 sequence reads CASRDRNTEVFF. Full variable domain (missing parts from reference TRBV29 and TRBJ1-1): DMKVTQMPRYLIKRMGENVLLECGQDMSHETMYWYRQDPGLGLQLIYISYDVDSNSEGDIPKGYRVSRKKREHFSLILDSAKTNQTSVYFCASRDRNTEVFFGKGTRLTVV.

Concerning this clone: Mouse names are used for the genes. Coverage ceases 1 residue before the CDR3 finishes, and the germline J gene fills in the end. The chain has TRBV4 and TRBJ2-5; D not certain. Germline assignment: CDR1 LGHDT and CDR2 YNNKQL (reference sequence). The CDR3 covers 11 residues. V shed 3 bases and J shed 6 bases, with 4 bases lying between them. The covered CDR3 bases are TGTGCCAGCAGCTACAGGGACACCCAGTAC. This translates into CASSYRDTQY. The entire CDR3 reads CASSYRDTQYF.

In the case of this clone: Mouse germline and gene names are used. The read terminates 1 residue ahead of where the CDR3 ends, so the germline J gene completes it. The sample holds other DNA sequences that translate to the same CDR3. The rearrangement joins TRBV15 to TRBJ2-1; 8 bases map to TRBD2. With 4 bases clipped from V and 3 bases from J, the junction kept 2 bases outside the gene matches. The CDR3 runs to 14 residues. The germline CDR1 and CDR2 sequences are SGHND and FRSKSL. Incomplete CDR3 DNA: TGTGCCAGCAGTTCGGGGGGGCCCTATGCTGAGCAGTTC. Its translation: CASSSGGPYAEQF. The CDR3 as a whole reads CASSSGGPYAEQFF.

This clone was observed a handful of times. Here the gene names and germline are mouse. The read gets to within 1 residue of the CDR3 end, and the germline J gene fills in the rest. The V call is TRBV1, the J call TRBJ1-1, with a possible D match to TRBD1 (6 bases). Trimming removed 3 bases at V and 11 bases at J, with 13 bases between. The CDR3 is 12 residues long. Germline values: CDR1 NSQYPW, CDR2 LRSPGD (reference sequence). Partial CDR3 DNA: TGCACCTGCAGTGCTCCAGGGGAGAGGGTCTTC. It codes for CTCSAPGERVF. The full CDR3 sequence reads CTCSAPGERVFF.

A word on this clone: The genes are named according to mouse. The read stops 1 residue short of the end of the CDR3; the missing end is completed from the germline J gene. This chain uses TRBV13-2 with TRBJ2-5; possibly TRBD1 for D (6 bases). Germline-derived CDR1 and CDR2 are NNHNN and SYGAGS (reference sequence). V was cut by 0 bases and J by 4 bases, with 12 bases left in between. The CDR3 extends over 15 amino acids. The CDR3 protein is CASGDGHRVKDTQYF. Partial CDR3 DNA: TGTGCCAGCGGTGATGGGCACAGGGTGAAAGACACCCAGTAC.

A note on this clone: Any gene name here is a mouse gene name. The CDR3 end lies 1 residue beyond the end of the read and is filled in from the germline J gene. The chain has TRBV19 and TRBJ2-5, with a tentative D call TRBD2 (6 bases). Germline CDR1 reads FNHDT; CDR2 reads SITEND (reference sequence). This CDR3 has 14 residues. Between the trimmed V and J ends, which lost 4 bases and 1 base, there was a span of 10 bases. The part of the CDR3 DNA that was read is TGTGCCAGCAGTCCCCTGGGGTACCAAGACACCCAGTAC. It is translated as CASSPLGYQDTQY. The full CDR3 reads CASSPLGYQDTQYF.

Note on this clone: Genes and germline come from the mouse. The sequence runs out 1 residue before the end of the CDR3; the remainder is reconstructed from the germline J gene. This chain links TRBV24 with TRBJ1-6, with TRBD1 identical over 10 bases. TRBJ1-6 qualifies as an ORF whose function is uncertain. The CDR3 loop spans 16 amino acids. V trimming: 2 bases; J trimming: 6 bases; junction bases outside the gene matches: 4. The V gene's germline CDR1 is KGHTA and CDR2 FRNEEI. The part of the CDR3 DNA that was read is TGTGCCAGCAGTCTGCCTGGGACAGGGGCTAATTCGCCCCTCTAC. Translating gives CASSLPGTGANSPLY. The CDR3 in full is CASSLPGTGANSPLYF.

Of note for this clone: The germline and genes are mouse ones. The read falls 1 residue short of the CDR3 end, and the missing part is taken from the germline J gene. J is TRBJ1-1 and V is TRBV13-2, with 7 bases that match TRBD1. This CDR3 contains 15 residues. J gave up 0 bases and V 2 bases, and 4 bases lay outside the gene matches. Germline V CDR1 and CDR2: NNHNN, SYGAGS (reference sequence). CDR3 DNA (partial): TGTGCCAGCGGTGACTCGACAGGGCCAAACACAGAAGTCTTC. Translating it yields CASGDSTGPNTEVF. The full CDR3 reads CASGDSTGPNTEVFF.

Details on this clone: Here the gene names and germline are mouse. The sequenced fragment ends 1 residue before the CDR3 boundary, so the rest is inferred from the germline J gene. The chain combines TRBV13-3 with TRBJ1-4; D unclear. The germline V gene has CDR1 NNHDY and CDR2 SYVADS. CDR3 length equals 14 residues. Between the trimmed V and J ends, which lost 5 bases and 0 bases, there was a span of 8 bases. The CDR3 DNA, read in part, is TGTGCCAGCAGAAACAAAATTTCCAACGAAAGATTATTT. Amino acids: CASRNKISNERLF. The whole CDR3 sequence is CASRNKISNERLFF.

Remarks on this clone: Gene names and germline refer to mouse. The read falls 1 residue short of the CDR3 end, and the missing part is taken from the germline J gene. V is TRBV19 and J is TRBJ1-2; D may be TRBD1 (6 bases). V gave up 6 bases and J gave up 0 bases, with 12 bases separating them. The CDR3 consists of 14 residues. Germline V gene data show CDR1 as FNHDT and CDR2 as SITEND (reference sequence). CDR3 bases read: TGTGCCAGCAAAAAACAGGGTGCAAACTCCGACTACACC. Its protein is CASKKQGANSDYT. The complete CDR3 reads CASKKQGANSDYTF.

This clone was found a few times. Genes here carry mouse names. This CDR3 is CASRSGQGAYEQYF. Partial CDR3 DNA: TGTGCCAGCAGATCGGGACAGGGTGCCTATGAACAGTAC. The chain is built from TRBV19 and TRBJ2-7; 9 nucleotides agree with TRBD1. The DNA ends 1 residue before the CDR3 does, and the rest of the CDR3 is filled in from the germline J gene. Germline V lookup: CDR1 FNHDT, CDR2 SITEND (reference sequence). This CDR3 has 14 amino acids. Trimming cost V 5 bases and J 2 bases; bases outside gene matches: 5.

As to this clone: Any gene name here is a mouse gene name. This sample also contains other DNA sequences that code for the same CDR3. The CDR3: CTCSAEGNTEVFF. The CDR3 bases that were read are TGCACCTGCAGTGCAGAAGGAAACACAGAAGTCTTC. This chain connects TRBV1 to TRBJ1-1; D unresolved. The read ends 1 residue shy of where the CDR3 ends; the end is completed using the germline J gene. Trimming cost V 0 bases and J 1 base, with 3 bases left between them. Germline CDR1 NSQYPW, CDR2 LRSPGD (reference sequence). This CDR3 contains 13 residues. The entire variable domain, with the rest obtained from reference TRBV1 and TRBJ1-1, is as follows: VTLLEQNPRWRLVPRGQAVNLRCILKNSQYPWMSWYQQDLQKQLQWLFTLRSPGDKEVKSLPGADYLATRVTDTELRLQVANMSQGRTLYCTCSAEGNTEVFFGKGTRLTVV.

Of note for this clone: The gene symbols are mouse symbols. The CDR3 is cut off 1 residue early in the read; its end comes from the germline J gene. This chain links TRBV2 with TRBJ2-5; D might be TRBD1 or TRBD2, each matching 5 bases. Per the germline V gene, CDR1 is LGHNA and CDR2 is YSYQKL. The V gene lost 4 bases and the J gene lost 3 bases, with 11 bases spanning the gap. The CDR3 runs to 14 residues. The sequenced CDR3 bases are TGTGCCAGCAGCCCACCCCGGGGGCAAGACACCCAGTAC. Its protein is CASSPPRGQDTQY. The CDR3 in full is CASSPPRGQDTQYF.

This clone was counted between two and nine times. Germline and genes here are mouse. Sequencing ends 1 residue short of the CDR3 end; the germline J gene provides the rest. The chain employs TRBV13-2 and TRBJ2-7, with 11 bases aligning to TRBD2. CDR1 and CDR2 (germline): NNHNN, SYGAGS (reference sequence). The V and J ends lost 0 bases and 7 bases, in that order; junction bases with no gene match: 3. The CDR3 contains 14 residues. The CDR3 bases that were read are TGTGCCAGCGGTGATGACTGGGGGGGCTGGGAACAGTAC. Its protein is CASGDDWGGWEQY. The whole CDR3 protein reads CASGDDWGGWEQYF.